The 15 T cell receptor beta chains given below trace back to one sample, sequenced in a study of blood T cell repertoires in COVID-19. The repertoire was sequenced with immunoSEQ multiplex PCR; TCRdb's copy has only in-frame clones and lacks some. This sample has nearly 65,000 clones, with under 90% found just once. The sample was peripheral blood. These receptors all come from a human donor in a cohort sampled during active COVID-19.

This chain uses TRBV7-9 with TRBJ2-5; 8 bases are a match to TRBD1. Unmatched junction bases numbered 14, after V lost 4 bases and J lost 1 base. The CDR3 has 18 amino acids. Germline V gives CDR1 SEHNR, CDR2 FQNEAQ (reference sequence). The CDR3 here is CASSSTLGQAFLQETQYF. The CDR3 bases are TGTGCCAGCAGCTCGACTTTGGGACAGGCGTTTCTCCAAGAGACCCAGTACTTC.

V is TRBV6-5 and J is TRBJ2-7, with TRBD2 identical over 15 bases. Germline V CDR1 and CDR2: MNHEY, SVGAGI. The length of the CDR3 is 15 residues. V trimming: 4 bases; J trimming: 5 bases; junction bases outside the gene matches: 3. CDR3 in amino acids: CASSSGTSGGNEQYF. The DNA of the CDR3 is TGTGCCAGCAGTTCCGGGACTAGCGGGGGGAACGAGCAGTACTTC.

This sequence joins TRBV4-3 and TRBJ2-1, with 9 positions matching TRBD1. V was pared by 0 bases and J by 8 bases, with 17 bases of the junction left unmatched. CDR3 length equals 19 residues. Germline-derived CDR1 and CDR2 are LGHNA and YSLEER. The CDR3 protein is CASSQDMGQGFALIYEQFF. Here the CDR3 DNA reads TGCGCCAGCAGCCAAGATATGGGACAGGGTTTTGCCCTAATCTATGAGCAGTTCTTC.

This clone was observed a few times. The chain joins TRBV27 to TRBJ2-7; D is perhaps TRBD2 (5 bases). Gene TRBJ2-5 matches the end of the DNA better, so the J call may be wrong. The CDR3 is 12 amino acids. Germline loops: CDR1 MNHEY, CDR2 SMNVEV (reference sequence). The CDR3 here is CASSLFGGTQYF. CDR3 nucleotide sequence: TGTGCCAGCAGTTTATTCGGAGGGACCCAGTACTTC.

This clone was seen a single time. The genes are TRBV29-1 and TRBJ1-2, with 7 positions matching TRBD1. V lost 6 bases and J lost 2; bases outside the gene matches: 6. The CDR3 extends over 13 amino acids. CDR1 and CDR2 from the germline V gene are SQVTM and ANQGSEA. Here the CDR3 DNA reads TGCAGCGTCCGGGCACAGGGGAACTATGGCTACACCTTC. Translation gives CSVRAQGNYGYTF.

This chain connects TRBV29-1 to TRBJ2-7, with D possibly matching TRBD2 (5 bases). Germline V gene data show CDR1 as SQVTM and CDR2 as ANQGSEA. The V and J ends lost 5 bases and 4 bases respectively, with 15 bases between them. The CDR3 is 13 residues long. The DNA of the CDR3 is TGCAGCGTTCGGGCGGGTTCTAGATACGAGCAGTACTTC. The encoded protein is CSVRAGSRYEQYF.

The chain employs TRBV6-6 and TRBJ2-2, with TRBD1 matching 8 bases. V lost 5 bases, J lost 1 base, and 9 bases stayed unmatched. Germline V CDR1 and CDR2: MNHNY, SVGAGI (reference sequence). This CDR3 contains 17 residues. CDR3 protein: CASSPPGTGQNTGELFF. CDR3 bases: TGTGCCAGCAGTCCTCCCGGGACAGGCCAGAACACCGGGGAGCTGTTTTTT.

This chain uses TRBV4-2 with TRBJ2-7, with 7 nucleotides matching TRBD1. Germline trimming cut 0 bases from V and 3 bases from J; bases unmatched to any gene: 5. This CDR3 is built from 15 residues. Germline V gene data show CDR1 as LGHNA and CDR2 as YNFKEQ. The CDR3 loop reads CASSQERGRVYEQYF. The DNA of the CDR3 is TGTGCCAGCAGCCAAGAAAGGGGGCGCGTCTACGAGCAGTACTTC.

The chain is built from TRBV11-3 and TRBJ1-1; D ambiguous. The CDR3 is 14 residues long. In germline, CDR1 is SGHNT, CDR2 YENEEA. Between the trimmed V and J ends, which lost 1 base and 4 bases, there was a span of 10 bases. CDR3 DNA: TGTGCCAGCAGCTTAGGTCCCGGTGGCACTGAAGCTTTCTTT. Its protein is CASSLGPGGTEAFF.

This CDR3 reads CASGQGDGYTF. The CDR3 DNA is TGTGCCAGCGGGCAGGGGGATGGCTACACCTTC. V gene TRBV27 combines with J gene TRBJ1-2; TRBD1 agrees at 7 bases. The CDR3 contains 11 residues. From germline, CDR1 is MNHEY and CDR2 SMNVEV (reference sequence). Germline trimming cut 8 bases from V and 6 bases from J; bases unmatched to any gene: 3.

The chain links TRBV29-1 to TRBJ2-7; the D is unclear. The CDR3 extends over 13 amino acids. Germline-derived CDR1 and CDR2 are SQVTM and ANQGSEA. Trimming shortened V by 4 bases and J by 3 bases, and 13 bases separated the two germline ends. CDR3 residues: CSVVVLVGYEQYF. The CDR3 DNA follows: TGCAGCGTTGTTGTTCTGGTCGGCTACGAGCAGTACTTC.

The J gene is TRBJ2-1, the V gene TRBV28; D possibly corresponds to TRBD2 (6 bases). Between the trimmed V and J ends, which lost 6 bases and 8 bases, there was a span of 20 bases. The length of the CDR3 is 15 residues. The germline V gene has CDR1 MDHEN and CDR2 SYDVKM. The CDR3 protein is CASSRGTAGRDEQFF. CDR3 nucleotide sequence: TGTGCCAGCAGCCGTGGGACTGCCGGTAGGGATGAGCAGTTCTTC. Full variable domain (missing parts from reference TRBV28 and TRBJ2-1): DVKVTQSSRYLVKRTGEKVFLECVQDMDHENMFWYRQDPGLGLRLIYFSYDVKMKEKGDIPEGYSVSREKKERFSLILESASTNQTSMYLCASSRGTAGRDEQFFGPGTRLTVL.

This clone came up a few times. The genes are TRBV9 and TRBJ1-5; D might be TRBD1 (5 bases). V was shortened by 3 bases and J by 5 bases, with 15 bases between the two germline ends. The CDR3 is made up of 15 amino acids. Germline V CDR1 and CDR2: SGDLS, YYNGEE. CDR3 sequence reads: CASSAWGRADQPQHF. DNA for the CDR3: TGTGCCAGCAGCGCCTGGGGCAGGGCGGATCAGCCCCAGCATTTT.

In regard to this clone: The junction departs from the called germline gene at one end, perhaps through a read error. The rearrangement links TRBV18 to TRBJ1-2, with 7 bases lining up with TRBD1. CDR3 length: 14 residues. Germline CDR1 is KGHSH and CDR2 is LQKENI. CDR3 coding DNA: TGTGCCAGCTCCCCACAGGGGCCTAACTATGGCTACACCTTC. Amino acids: CASSPQGPNYGYTF. The entire variable domain, with the rest obtained from reference TRBV18 and TRBJ1-2, is as follows: NAGVMQNPRHLVRRRGQEARLRCSPMKGHSHVYWYRQLPEEGLKFMVYLQKENIIDESGMPKERFSAEFPKEGPSILRIQQVVRGDSAAYFCASSPQGPNYGYTFGSGTRLTVV.

V is TRBV4-1 and J is TRBJ1-1; the D gene is possibly TRBD1 (5 bases). The germline V gene has CDR1 MGHRA and CDR2 YSYEKL. Trimming left V 0 bases short and J 1 base short, with 21 bases between. The CDR3 has 19 residues. The CDR3 is CASSQDGGGGLAGNTEAFF. CDR3 coding DNA: TGCGCCAGCAGCCAAGATGGAGGCGGGGGTCTAGCGGGGAACACTGAAGCTTTCTTT.